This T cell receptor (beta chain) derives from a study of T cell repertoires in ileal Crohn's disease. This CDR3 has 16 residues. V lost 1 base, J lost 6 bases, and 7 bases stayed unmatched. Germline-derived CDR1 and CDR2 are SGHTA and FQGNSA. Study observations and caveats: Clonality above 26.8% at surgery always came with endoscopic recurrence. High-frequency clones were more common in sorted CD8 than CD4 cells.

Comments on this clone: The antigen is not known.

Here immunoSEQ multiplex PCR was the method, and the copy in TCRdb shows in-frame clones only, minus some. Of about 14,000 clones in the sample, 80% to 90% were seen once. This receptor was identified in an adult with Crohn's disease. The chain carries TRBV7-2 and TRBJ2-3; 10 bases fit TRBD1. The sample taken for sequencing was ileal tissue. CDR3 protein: CASSLEPGQGMDTQYF. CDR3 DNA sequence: TGTGCCAGCAGCTTAGAACCGGGACAGGGGATGGATACGCAGTATTTT.